The 9 T cell receptor beta chains below come from one sample, sequenced in a study of low-dose radiotherapy and immunotherapy resistance in tumors (dated by TCRdb to the early 2020s). What this sample's time point label stands for: after trial treatment. Sample treatment or condition, as interpreted from the label and publication: LDRT plus nivolumab, ipilimumab, low-dose cyclophosphamide and aspirin (RACIN trial). The sequencer listed for this sample is Illumina HiSeq 2500. Superscript III and a set of TRAV- and TRBV-specific primers were used to synthesize first-strand cDNA, so that both TCRalpha and TCRbeta chains were covered. TCRs were amplified with Phusion for around 18 PCR cycles, with a constant-region primer paired with the adapter attached to the V primers. TCRdb passed the public sequencing reads through fastp at Q25 and MiXCR, retaining productive beta sequences. Each CDR3 protein appears once, grouped with its most common genes and DNA. This sample is represented by tens of thousands of distinct CDR3 sequences; more than 20% of them were singletons. About 13% of the sample rests with the top ten.

The specimen comprised PBMCs, sampled after low-dose radiotherapy plus immunotherapy. The receptors here all came from a female donor with ovarian cancer.

There are many counts of this clonotype. The chain is built from TRBV15 and TRBJ2-2, with D tentatively TRBD1 (6 bases). V lost 1 base to trimming and J lost 5 bases, with 8 bases between them. Per germline, CDR1 LNHNV and CDR2 YYDKDF (reference sequence). The CDR3 sequence is 14 residues long. The CDR3 DNA is TGTGCCACCAGCAGAGTTAGGGGGACCGGGGAGCTGTTTTTT. Translating gives CATSRVRGTGELFF.

This chain connects TRBV5-1 to TRBJ2-1; D perhaps matches TRBD1 (5 bases). V lost 1 base and J lost 10, with 9 bases in between. The CDR3 is 12 amino acids. The germline V gene has CDR1 SGHRS and CDR2 YFSETQ. This CDR3 is CASSLSRVEQFF. CDR3 in DNA: TGCGCCAGCAGCTTGTCCAGGGTGGAGCAGTTCTTC.

This clonotype was counted between two and nine times. CDR3 amino acids: CSVDPWGPGYNEQFF. As DNA, the CDR3 is TGCAGCGTGGACCCCTGGGGACCCGGCTACAATGAGCAGTTCTTC. The V call is TRBV29-1, the J call TRBJ2-1; D is perhaps TRBD1 or TRBD2 (5 bases each). Germline V lookup: CDR1 SQVTM, CDR2 ANQGSEA. Between the trimmed V and J ends, which lost 6 bases and 3 bases, there was a span of 18 bases. CDR3 size: 15 residues.

There are many counts of this clonotype. V usage is TRBV4-2 and J usage is TRBJ2-2; D unclear. The germline CDR1 and CDR2 sequences are LGHNA and YNFKEQ. There are 15 residues in the CDR3. V was clipped by 0 bases and J by 4 bases, with 9 bases between them. The CDR3, as DNA: TGTGCCAGCAGCCAAGAATCCCACGGCACCGGGGAGCTGTTTTTT. This sequence encodes CASSQESHGTGELFF.

This clonotype was seen many times. The chain is built from TRBV5-4 and TRBJ2-1, with TRBD1 as a possible D gene (6 bases). The germline CDR1 and CDR2 sequences are SGHNT and YYREEE (reference sequence). Trimming took off 1 base at V and 4 bases at J, with 12 bases between the two ends. The CDR3 totals 15 residues. The CDR3 DNA is TGTGCCAGCAGCTTGACAGGGATTAGATACAATGAGCAGTTCTTC. Translating it yields CASSLTGIRYNEQFF. Based on the CDR3 plus reference TRBV5-4 and TRBJ2-1, the full variable domain is ETGVTQSPTHLIKTRGQQVTLRCSSQSGHNTVSWYQQALGQGPQFIFQYYREEENGRGNFPPRFSGLQFPNYSSELNVNALELDDSALYLCASSLTGIRYNEQFFGPGTRLTVL.

In this sample, this clonotype turned up many times. The chain recombines TRBV19 with TRBJ1-1; possibly TRBD1 for D (6 bases). The CDR3 extends over 17 amino acids. Germline V gene lookup returns CDR1 LNHDA and CDR2 SQIVND (reference sequence). Trimming pared 4 bases from V and 5 bases from J, leaving 23 bases between. In DNA, the CDR3 is TGTGCCAGTAGTAGGGGGCGTGGCAGGGGCGTTATGACTGAAGCTTTCTTT. The encoded protein is CASSRGRGRGVMTEAFF.

This clonotype was seen many times. The J gene is TRBJ2-4, the V gene TRBV11-2; D not certain. With 1 base removed from V and 0 bases from J, the gap between germline ends came to 13 bases. The CDR3 contains 17 residues. CDR1 and CDR2 from the germline V gene are SGHAT and FQNNGV. For the CDR3, the DNA is TGTGCCAGCAGCTTAGGAGGCGGTCCTCTAGCCAAAAACATTCAGTACTTC. Translating gives CASSLGGGPLAKNIQYF.

The table lists this clonotype with many counts. The CDR3 DNA is TGCAGTGCTAGAGGAACAGTTATCTACGAGCAGTACTTC. Its protein product is CSARGTVIYEQYF. This chain links TRBV20-1 with TRBJ2-7; the D is unclear. CDR1 is DFQATT and CDR2 is SNEGSKA in the germline V gene (reference sequence). Trimming cost V 1 base and J 3 bases, with 10 bases left between them. The CDR3 totals 13 residues.

This clonotype was observed many times. The genes are TRBV29-1 and TRBJ2-3; 10 positions match TRBD2. Germline loops: CDR1 SQVTM, CDR2 ANQGSEA. With V trimmed by 4 bases and J by 4 bases, 8 bases remained unmatched. The CDR3 has 15 residues. The DNA of the CDR3 is TGCAGCGTTGGAACGAGCGGGGGGGATGCAGATACGCAGTATTTT. It codes for CSVGTSGGDADTQYF.